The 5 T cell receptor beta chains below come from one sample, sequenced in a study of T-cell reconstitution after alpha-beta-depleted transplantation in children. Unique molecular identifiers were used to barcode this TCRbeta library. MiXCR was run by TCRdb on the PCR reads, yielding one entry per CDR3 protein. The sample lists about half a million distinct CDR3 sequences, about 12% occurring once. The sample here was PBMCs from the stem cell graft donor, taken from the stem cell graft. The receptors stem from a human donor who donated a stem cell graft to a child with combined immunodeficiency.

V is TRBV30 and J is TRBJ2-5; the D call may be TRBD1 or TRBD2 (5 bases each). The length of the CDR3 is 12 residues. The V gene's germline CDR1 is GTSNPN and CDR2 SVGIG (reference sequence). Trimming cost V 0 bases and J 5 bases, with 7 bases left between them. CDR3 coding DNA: TGTGCCTGGAGTGTAGGGACGGAGACCCAGTACTTC. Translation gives CAWSVGTETQYF. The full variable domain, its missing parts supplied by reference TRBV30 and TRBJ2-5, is SQTIHQWPATLVQPVGSPLSLECTVEGTSNPNLYWYRQAAGRGLQLLFYSVGIGQISSEVPQNLSASRPQDRQFILSSKKLLLSDSGFYLCAWSVGTETQYFGPGTRLLVL.

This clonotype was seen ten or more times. CDR3 DNA sequence: TGCAGCGTTGGACAGGGAGGGTACGAGCAGTACTTC. This sequence encodes CSVGQGGYEQYF. The chain recombines TRBV29-1 with TRBJ2-7, with D tentatively TRBD1 or TRBD2 (7 bases each). The CDR3 consists of 12 residues. Looked up from germline, CDR1 is SQVTM and CDR2 is ANQGSEA. V was pared by 4 bases and J by 4 bases, with 11 bases between.

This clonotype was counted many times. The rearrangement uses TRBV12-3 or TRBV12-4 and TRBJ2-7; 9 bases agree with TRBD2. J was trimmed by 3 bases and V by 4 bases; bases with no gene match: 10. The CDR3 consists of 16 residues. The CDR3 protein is CASSSGWTSAYYEQYF. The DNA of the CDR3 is TGTGCCAGCAGTTCGGGTTGGACTAGCGCATACTACGAGCAGTACTTC.

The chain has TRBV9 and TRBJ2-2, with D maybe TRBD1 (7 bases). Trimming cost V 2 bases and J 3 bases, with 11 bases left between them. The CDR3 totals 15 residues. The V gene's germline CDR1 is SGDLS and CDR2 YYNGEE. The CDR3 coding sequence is TGTGCCAGCAGCGTGGAGGGGGCGGACACCGGGGAGCTGTTTTTT. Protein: CASSVEGADTGELFF.

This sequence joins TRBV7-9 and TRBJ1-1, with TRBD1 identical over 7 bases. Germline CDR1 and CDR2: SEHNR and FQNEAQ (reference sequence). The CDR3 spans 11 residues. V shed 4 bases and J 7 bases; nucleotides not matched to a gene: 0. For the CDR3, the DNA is TGTGCCAGCAGCTGGGACAGTGAAGCTTTCTTT. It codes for CASSWDSEAFF.